The rows below give T cell receptor beta chains drawn from one sample of a study of chemoradiotherapy in HPV16-positive cancers. The method was immunoSEQ multiplex PCR; TCRdb's version includes in-frame clones alone and lacks a portion of them. The sample has hundreds of clones, around 89% seen once; the top ten hold around 7%. The sample in question was tumor tissue, obtained from a patient who underwent chemoradiotherapy. Receptor source: a human donor with HPV-associated anogenital cancer. The conserved cysteine and the conserved F or W are not part of the CDR3 here. Fields, in order: J gene, D gene, V gene, clone size, CDR3 protein. D genes are given only for firm matches. Clone size, where shown, is once, few, many, or a class for clones that have expanded.

TRBJ2-2,TRBD2,TRBV27,NA,ASSFGTSSGGELF
TRBJ2-2,TRBD2,TRBV4-2,NA,ASSQTSGGAGELF
TRBJ1-6,NA,TRBV4-3,NA,ASSQNENSPLH
TRBJ2-1,NA,TRBV6-6,NA,ASSYPESNEQF
TRBJ2-6,NA,TRBV27,NA,ASSLRAGANVLT
TRBJ2-3,TRBD2,TRBV12-5,once,ASGTSTSGRNTDTQY
TRBJ1-4,TRBD1,TRBV4-2,NA,ASSQASGQGFEKLF
TRBJ1-4,NA,TRBV7-7,once,ASSPGTGEKLF
TRBJ1-1,NA,TRBV14,NA,ASSQALPGATISF
TRBJ1-1,NA,TRBV6-1,NA,ASRGVKAGDTEAF
TRBJ2-2,TRBD2,TRBV5-1,NA,ASSLAGGLAETGELF
TRBJ2-7,TRBD1,TRBV5-1,NA,ASSPRTGVGEQY
NA,NA,TRBV28,NA,ASRLISSSYEQY
TRBJ1-3,TRBD1,TRBV27,NA,ASRTGATGNTIY
TRBJ1-3,NA,TRBV9,NA,ASSVAGGNTIY
TRBJ2-3,TRBD1,TRBV2,once,ARTQTGTRADTQY
TRBJ1-4,TRBD1,TRBV19,NA,ASATGTGEEKLF
TRBJ1-2,NA,TRBV7-9,once,ASSALGNGYT
TRBJ1-6,NA,TRBV5-1,NA,ASSLETANSPLH
TRBJ1-5,NA,TRBV2,NA,ASSDLTGYNQPQH
TRBJ2-1,TRBD2,TRBV6-5,few,ASHGTTYNEQF
TRBJ2-5,TRBD2,TRBV7-2,NA,ASGGGQTQY
TRBJ2-2,TRBD2,TRBV4-3,NA,ASSQRLAGTGSGELF
TRBJ1-5,NA,TRBV19,NA,ASSHPPQHSNQPQH
TRBJ1-2,TRBD1,TRBV7-2,NA,ASSPGGGRGYT
TRBJ2-7,TRBD1,TRBV10-3,NA,ATSDRDRSYEQY
TRBJ2-4,TRBD2,TRBV5-5,NA,ASSFITGRDIQY
TRBJ1-2,NA,TRBV2,NA,ASSEAAGNYGYT
TRBJ2-2,NA,TRBV18,NA,ASSPQAGVTNTGELF
TRBJ1-1,NA,TRBV5-1,NA,ASSRGGLNTEAF
TRBJ2-1,NA,TRBV5-4,NA,ASRDRTATNEQF
TRBJ2-1,TRBD2,TRBV6-4,few,ASSDSSGGANEQF
TRBJ2-7,TRBD2,TRBV2,NA,AGRGGTGRNEQY
TRBJ1-2,NA,TRBV27,NA,ASSLQGRDYGYT
TRBJ1-5,TRBD1,TRBV9,NA,ASSPGTGQNNQPQH
TRBJ2-1,TRBD2,TRBV6-6,NA,ASTNSGTRIYEQF
TRBJ2-7,TRBD1,TRBV15,NA,ATSRGEGAHYEQY
TRBJ1-5,NA,TRBV7-8,once,ASSLSRQHNQPQH
TRBJ1-5,TRBD1,TRBV5-5,NA,ASSLDRGYNQPQH
TRBJ1-2,NA,TRBV28,once,ASSGAAYGYT
TRBJ2-7,NA,TRBV2,NA,ASKRDSYEQY
TRBJ2-7,TRBD2,TRBV19,NA,ASSPRSSGDYEQY
TRBJ1-3,NA,TRBV7-8,NA,ASKIGGSGNTIY
TRBJ2-3,NA,TRBV7-2,NA,ASSEGGAVDTQY
TRBJ2-7,NA,TRBV27,NA,ASSSPGRSSYEQY
TRBJ2-4,NA,TRBV7-6,few,ASSLAGEANIQY
TRBJ1-5,NA,TRBV6-1,NA,ASLLVDSNQPQH
TRBJ2-3,NA,TRBV6-4,NA,ASSDRGRPTDTQY
TRBJ1-2,NA,TRBV5-5,NA,ASSFGSNYGYT
TRBJ2-7,TRBD1,TRBV15,NA,ATSKGGSDYEQY
TRBJ2-1,TRBD1,TRBV6-1,NA,ASSEAVDGQGGLF
TRBJ1-3,NA,TRBV27,NA,ASRAFSGHRNGNTIY
TRBJ2-3,NA,TRBV9,once,ASSGRARGQY